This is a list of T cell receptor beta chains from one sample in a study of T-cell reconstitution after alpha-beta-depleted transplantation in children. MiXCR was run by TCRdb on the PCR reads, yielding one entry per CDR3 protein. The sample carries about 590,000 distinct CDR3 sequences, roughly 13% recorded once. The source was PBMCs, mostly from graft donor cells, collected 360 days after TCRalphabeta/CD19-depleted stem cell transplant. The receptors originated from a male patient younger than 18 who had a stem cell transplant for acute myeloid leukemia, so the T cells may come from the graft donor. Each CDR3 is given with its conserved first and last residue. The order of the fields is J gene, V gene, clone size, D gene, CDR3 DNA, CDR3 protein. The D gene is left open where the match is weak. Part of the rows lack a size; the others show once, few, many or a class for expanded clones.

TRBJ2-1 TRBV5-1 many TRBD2 TGCGCCAGCAGCTTCCCCGGGACTACGATTTCCTACAATGAGCAGTTCTTC CASSFPGTTISYNEQFF
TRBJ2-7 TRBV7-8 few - TGTGCCAGCAGCTTAGACTGGACCATCGGCGAGCAGTACTTC CASSLDWTIGEQYF
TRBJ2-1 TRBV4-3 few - TGCGCCAGCAGCCAAGGTAGCCTTCAGAATCGCCCGTTCTTC CASSQGSLQNRPFF
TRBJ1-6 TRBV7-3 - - TGTGCCAGCAGAGAAACAGGGCGTAATTCACCCCTCCACTTT CASRETGRNSPLHF
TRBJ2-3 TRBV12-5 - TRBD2 TGTGCTAGTGGCCCCGGGGGGACCACAGATACGCAGTATTTT CASGPGGTTDTQYF
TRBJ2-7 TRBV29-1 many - TGCAGCGTTCGGGACGGAATATACGAGCAGTACTTC CSVRDGIYEQYF
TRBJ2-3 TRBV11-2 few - TGTGCCAGCAGCTTAGTTCTCCCAAACACAGATACGCAGTATTTT CASSLVLPNTDTQYF
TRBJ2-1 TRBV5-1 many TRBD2 TGCGCCAGCAGCTTGGGCAGCGGGAGGCCCCTCCGCGAGCAGTTCTTC CASSLGSGRPLREQFF
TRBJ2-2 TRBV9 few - TGTGCCAGCAGCCAGACATTAGTGGCCCTTAACACCGGGGAGCTGTTTTTT CASSQTLVALNTGELFF
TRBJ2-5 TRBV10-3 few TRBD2 TGTGCCATCAGTGAGGCTAGCGGGGGGCAAGAGACCCAGTACTTC CAISEASGGQETQYF
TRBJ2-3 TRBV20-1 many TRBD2 TGCAGTTGGACTAGCGGGACAGATACGCAGTATTTT CSWTSGTDTQYF
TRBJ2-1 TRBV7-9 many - TGTGCCAGCAGCTTATCCGTCAATGAGCAGTTCTTC CASSLSVNEQFF